One and the same sample provided the 12 T cell receptor beta chains below, sequenced in a study of blood T cell repertoires in COVID-19. The repertoire was sequenced with immunoSEQ multiplex PCR; TCRdb's copy has only in-frame clones and lacks some. The data contain 130,000 to 150,000 clones, around 83% of them singletons. Sequencing was carried out using PBMCs or T cells enriched from blood (not recorded which). Source of these receptors: a woman in her forties or fifties who had been exposed to COVID-19.

The chain is built from TRBV6-5 and TRBJ2-7; the D is unclear. The germline V gene has CDR1 MNHEY and CDR2 SVGAGI. The CDR3 is 12 amino acids. V shed 6 bases and J shed 9 bases, with 15 bases lying between them. DNA for the CDR3: TGTGCCAGCAGGAAACGACGACTCGGGCAGTACTTC. This translates into CASRKRRLGQYF.

CDR3 sequence (DNA): TGCGCCAGCAGCGAGGCAGGGACCTACGAGCAGTACTTC. Translated: CASSEAGTYEQYF. The V gene is TRBV5-1, the J gene TRBJ2-7, with TRBD1 as a possible D gene (5 bases). The CDR3 is 13 amino acids. The germline CDR1 and CDR2 sequences are SGHRS and YFSETQ. V lost 4 bases and J 2 bases, leaving 10 bases between the germline ends. The full variable domain, rest sourced from reference TRBV5-1 and TRBJ2-7, is KAGVTQTPRYLIKTRGQQVTLSCSPISGHRSVSWYQQTPGQGLQFLFEYFSETQRNKGNFPGRFSGRQFSNSRSEMNVSTLELGDSALYLCASSEAGTYEQYFGPGTRLTVT.

This chain links TRBV7-2 with TRBJ1-1; unclear D gene. Per germline, CDR1 SGHTA and CDR2 FQGNSA. The germline V and J ends were trimmed by 1 base and 4 bases, with 13 bases remaining between them. The CDR3 is 15 amino acids. This chain's CDR3 is CASSLGWNQRTEAFF. The CDR3 coding sequence is TGTGCCAGCAGCTTAGGATGGAACCAGCGCACTGAAGCTTTCTTT.

V gene TRBV10-3 combines with J gene TRBJ2-5, with 9 positions matching TRBD1. Germline V gene lookup returns CDR1 ENHRY and CDR2 SYGVKD. CDR3 length equals 12 residues. V lost 9 bases to trimming and J lost 2 bases; unmatched junction nucleotides: 1. As DNA, the CDR3 is TGTGCCATGGGACAGGGACAAGAGACCCAGTACTTC. Protein: CAMGQGQETQYF.

The chain has TRBV6-6 and TRBJ1-5; D gene uncertain. Looked up from germline, CDR1 is MNHNY and CDR2 is SVGAGI (reference sequence). CDR3 size: 12 residues. Trimming removed 5 bases from V and 5 bases from J, with 7 bases in between. The CDR3 region is CASSKLDQPQHF. CDR3 DNA: TGTGCCAGCAGTAAACTGGATCAGCCCCAGCATTTT.

This sequence joins TRBV5-1 and TRBJ2-6; TRBD2 is a possible D gene (5 bases). CDR1 and CDR2 from the germline V gene are SGHRS and YFSETQ. V gave up 0 bases and J gave up 2 bases, with 6 bases separating them. The CDR3 runs 15 residues. The CDR3, as DNA: TGCGCCAGCAGCTTGGGAGGGACTGGGGCCAACGTCCTGACTTTC. It specifies CASSLGGTGANVLTF.

The V and J genes are TRBV10-1 and TRBJ2-1; 13 bases map to TRBD2. This CDR3 contains 17 residues. Germline V gene data show CDR1 as WNHNN and CDR2 as SYGVQD (reference sequence). V trimming: 4 bases; J trimming: 6 bases; junction bases outside the gene matches: 9. CDR3 DNA: TGCGCCAGCAGTGGCCCCGGACTAGCGGGAGTAGGCAATGAGCAGTTCTTC. Amino acids: CASSGPGLAGVGNEQFF.

The genes are TRBV18 and TRBJ2-2; no firm D call. V lost 6 bases and J lost 0, with 11 bases in between. The CDR3 totals 15 residues. The germline gives CDR1 KGHSH, CDR2 LQKENI. CDR3: CASSRDKTNTGELFF. The DNA for the CDR3 is TGTGCCAGCTCCCGTGACAAAACGAACACCGGGGAGCTGTTTTTT.

The chain has TRBV6-5 and TRBJ2-1, with 11 bases fitting TRBD2. The germline CDR1 and CDR2 sequences are MNHEY and SVGAGI. The CDR3 length is 14 residues. Trimming at V came to 7 bases and at J to 7 bases, leaving 6 bases not matched to a gene. The CDR3 DNA reads as TGTGCCAGCATCGTAGCGGGGGGGCGAAATGAGCAGTTCTTC. As protein: CASIVAGGRNEQFF.

The DNA of the CDR3 is TGCGCCAGCAGCCAAGATAGGGGTGAGCAGTTCTTC. Protein product: CASSQDRGEQFF. V usage is TRBV4-3 and J usage is TRBJ2-1, with a weak D call TRBD1 (5 bases). The CDR3 is 12 residues long. Germline V gene lookup returns CDR1 LGHNA and CDR2 YSLEER. Trimming removed 0 bases at V and 9 bases at J, with 6 bases between.

The chain uses TRBV5-1 and TRBJ1-3, with a tentative D call TRBD1 (5 bases). CDR3 length: 14 amino acids. The V end was cut by 3 bases, the J end by 0 bases, with 7 bases between. Germline CDR1 reads SGHRS; CDR2 reads YFSETQ. CDR3 nucleotide sequence: TGCGCCAGCAGCTGGGGGGGCTCTGGAAACACCATATATTTT. Its protein is CASSWGGSGNTIYF.

The V gene is TRBV14, the J gene TRBJ1-1, with D unresolved. V was shortened by 4 bases and J by 0 bases, with 9 bases between the two germline ends. The CDR3 is 14 residues long. The germline V gene encodes CDR1 SGHDN and CDR2 FVKESK. The CDR3 nucleotides read TGTGCCAGCAGCCCACAATCCCTGAACACTGAAGCTTTCTTT. Protein sequence: CASSPQSLNTEAFF.